Here is one T cell receptor (beta chain) with its context. In the original processing: Amplification with reference gene primers provided the estimates of nucleated cell counts. The data were produced by immunoSEQ multiplex PCR, yet TCRdb's version contains in-frame clones alone and is incomplete. D and trimming were read from the DNA, whereas the V and J calls and clone size are those reported in that table. The sample carries approximately 150,000 clones, around 84% recorded once. The record originates from a study of blood T cell repertoires in COVID-19. As for the study in general: Donors in the United States, Italy and Spain gave samples during acute or convalescent COVID-19. The analysed material was cDNA or gDNA that came from T cells, B-cell-depleted T cells, or PBMCs.

The germline gives CDR1 LGHDT, CDR2 YNNKEL (reference sequence). The germline V and J ends were trimmed by 1 base and 0 bases, with 10 bases remaining between them. The CDR3 runs to 16 residues. The chain joins TRBV3-1 (or the pseudogene TRBV3-2) to TRBJ2-1, with D possibly matching TRBD2 (6 bases). Sequencing was carried out using peripheral blood. This clonotype originated in a woman aged 60-75 years with acute or convalescent COVID-19. The CDR3 region is CASSQGVGGSYNEQFF. CDR3 coding DNA: TGTGCCAGCAGCCAAGGGGTCGGGGGCTCCTACAATGAGCAGTTCTTC.